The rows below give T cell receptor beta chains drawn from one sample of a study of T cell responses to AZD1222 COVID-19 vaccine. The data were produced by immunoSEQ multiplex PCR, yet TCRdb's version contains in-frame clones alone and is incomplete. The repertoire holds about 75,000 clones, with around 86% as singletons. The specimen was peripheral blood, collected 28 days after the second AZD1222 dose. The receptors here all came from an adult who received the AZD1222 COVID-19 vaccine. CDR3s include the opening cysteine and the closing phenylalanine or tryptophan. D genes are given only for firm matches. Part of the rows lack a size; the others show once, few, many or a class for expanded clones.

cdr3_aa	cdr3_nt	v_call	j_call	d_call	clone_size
CASSQLAGGPFEQYF	TGTGCCAGCAGCCAATTAGCGGGGGGGCCCTTCGAGCAGTACTTC	TRBV7-2	TRBJ2-7	TRBD2	.
CASSLGPNSYEQYF	TGTGCCAGTAGTCTGGGTCCAAACTCCTACGAGCAGTACTTC	TRBV19	TRBJ2-7	.	.
CAWSVPGTGELFF	TGTGCCTGGAGTGTACCAGGCACCGGGGAGCTGTTTTTT	TRBV30	TRBJ2-2	.	.
CASSPALTVYGYTF	TGTGCCAGCAGTCCCGCCTTAACAGTTTATGGCTACACCTTC	TRBV6-2/TRBV6-3	TRBJ1-2	.	.
CASQVSGGFWGNQPQHF	TGTGCCAGCCAAGTTTCCGGGGGCTTTTGGGGCAATCAGCCCCAGCACTTT	TRBV2	TRBJ1-5	.	.
CASSEVGGRGRAEAFF	TGTGCCAGCAGTGAAGTCGGGGGCAGGGGCAGGGCTGAAGCTTTCTTT	TRBV2	TRBJ1-1	.	.
CATRDLDSNQPQHF	TGTGCCACCCGGGACTTAGATAGCAATCAGCCCCAGCATTTT	TRBV10-3	TRBJ1-5	.	.
CASSPDVGVYGYTF	TGTGCCAGCAGCCCCGACGTTGGAGTCTATGGCTACACCTTC	TRBV11-2	TRBJ1-2	.	.
CASSLLNEQFF	TGTGCCAGCAGTTTGTTGAATGAGCAGTTCTTC	TRBV12-3/TRBV12-4	TRBJ2-1	.	.
CASSYQTSGAVYEQYF	TGTGCCAGCAGCTACCAGACTAGCGGGGCCGTCTACGAGCAGTACTTC	TRBV7-2	TRBJ2-7	TRBD2	.
CASSDEASGANVLTF	TGTGCCAGCAGTGATGAGGCATCTGGGGCCAACGTCCTGACTTTC	TRBV6-1	TRBJ2-6	.	.
CASSLGRGSYEQYF	TGCGCCAGCAGCTTGGGTAGGGGGTCGTACGAGCAGTACTTC	TRBV5-1	TRBJ2-7	.	.
CSVSPGMGRNEQYF	TGCAGCGTCAGCCCCGGCATGGGGCGCAACGAGCAGTACTTC	TRBV29-1	TRBJ2-7	.	.
CASSLEQGRPQHF	TGTGCCAGCAGCTTGGAGCAGGGAAGGCCCCAGCATTTT	TRBV5-5	TRBJ1-5	.	.
CASSYSPGWLSNTEAFF	TGTGCCAGCAGTTACTCTCCAGGGTGGCTCTCGAACACTGAAGCTTTCTTT	TRBV6-2/TRBV6-3	TRBJ1-1	.	.
CASSLDLNEQFF	TGTGCCAGCAGCTTGGATCTCAATGAGCAGTTCTTC	TRBV5-5	TRBJ2-1	.	.
CASSLRDSYEQYF	TGTGCCAGCAGCTTGAGGGACTCCTACGAGCAGTACTTC	TRBV7-2	TRBJ2-7	.	.
CASSEGAHRIEQYF	TGTGCCAGCAGTGAGGGGGCCCATAGGATCGAGCAGTACTTC	TRBV2	TRBJ2-7	.	.
CASRGADSGANVLTF	TGTGCCAGCAGAGGGGCCGACTCTGGGGCCAACGTCCTGACTTTC	TRBV6-5	TRBJ2-6	.	.
CASGQRLAGGIETQYF	TGTGCCAGCGGACAGAGGCTAGCGGGGGGGATCGAGACCCAGTACTTC	TRBV27	TRBJ2-5	TRBD2	.
CASSLAGGAYNEQFF	TGTGCCAGCAGCTTAGCCGGGGGGGCCTACAATGAGCAGTTCTTC	TRBV7-2	TRBJ2-1	TRBD2	.
CASSPGGLYNEQFF	TGCGCCAGCAGTCCGGGGGGCCTTTACAATGAGCAGTTCTTC	TRBV10-1	TRBJ2-1	.	.
CSDVTSGDTNEQFF	TGCAGCGACGTGACTAGCGGGGATACCAATGAGCAGTTCTTC	TRBV29-1	TRBJ2-1	TRBD2	few
CASSFEKSRNSPLHF	TGTGCCAGCAGCTTTGAAAAATCCCGGAATTCACCCCTCCACTTT	TRBV5-4	TRBJ1-6	.	.
CASSLDRGAGGTQYF	TGTGCCAGCAGCTTAGACAGGGGTGCTGGGGGGACCCAGTACTTC	TRBV5-4	TRBJ2-5	TRBD1	.
CATSDLGQGVRTGELFF	TGTGCCACCAGTGATTTGGGACAGGGAGTAAGGACCGGGGAGCTGTTTTTT	TRBV24-1	TRBJ2-2	TRBD1	.
CASSLVAATGELFF	TGTGCCAGCAGCTTGGTGGCAGCCACCGGGGAGCTGTTTTTT	TRBV5-5	TRBJ2-2	.	.
CASSFTGPSSDTQYF	TGCGCCAGCAGCTTTACGGGTCCTTCATCAGATACGCAGTATTTT	TRBV5-1	TRBJ2-3	.	.
CASRTGLDNSPLHF	TGTGCCAGCAGGACAGGTTTGGATAATTCACCCCTCCACTTT	TRBV2	TRBJ1-6	.	.
CAWGTRTLHF	TGTGCCTGGGGGACACGCACCCTCCACTTT	TRBV30	TRBJ1-6	.	.
CASSGTYRSSGNTIYF	TGTGCCAGCAGCGGAACTTACAGGTCCTCTGGAAACACCATATATTTT	TRBV9	TRBJ1-3	.	.
CASSIEASGASYEQYF	TGTGCCAGTAGTATAGAGGCTAGCGGGGCTTCCTACGAGCAGTACTTC	TRBV19	TRBJ2-7	TRBD2	once
CASSLNPGGTGANVLTF	TGTGCCAGCAGCTTAAACCCAGGGGGCACTGGGGCCAACGTCCTGACTTTC	TRBV7-3	TRBJ2-6	TRBD1	once
CASTLDRVYGYTF	TGTGCCAGCACCCTAGACAGAGTTTATGGCTACACCTTC	TRBV5-5	TRBJ1-2	.	once
CATSPRQGARLYTDTQYF	TGTGCCACCAGCCCACGACAGGGGGCGCGTTTATACACAGATACGCAGTATTTT	TRBV15	TRBJ2-3	TRBD1	.
CASKRNRDYGYTF	TGTGCCAGCAAAAGGAACAGGGACTATGGCTACACCTTC	TRBV3-1/TRBV3-2	TRBJ1-2	.	.
CASSLYRSTGGTYNEQFF	TGTGCCAGTAGTTTGTACAGGTCCACAGGGGGGACCTACAATGAGCAGTTCTTC	TRBV19	TRBJ2-1	TRBD1	.
CASSEAPTGVGAFF	TGTGCCAGCAGTGAAGCCCCGACAGGGGTTGGCGCTTTCTTT	TRBV2	TRBJ1-1	TRBD1	.
CASSTGGAGGNTIYF	TGTGCCAGCAGCACAGGGGGCGCGGGTGGAAACACCATATATTTT	TRBV9	TRBJ1-3	TRBD1	.
CASRNPGERNMNTEAFF	TGTGCCAGTAGGAATCCAGGGGAAAGAAACATGAACACTGAAGCTTTCTTT	TRBV19	TRBJ1-1	.	.
CASSLGDSNYGYTF	TGCGCCAGCAGCCTAGGGGACAGTAACTATGGCTACACCTTC	TRBV5-1	TRBJ1-2	TRBD1	.